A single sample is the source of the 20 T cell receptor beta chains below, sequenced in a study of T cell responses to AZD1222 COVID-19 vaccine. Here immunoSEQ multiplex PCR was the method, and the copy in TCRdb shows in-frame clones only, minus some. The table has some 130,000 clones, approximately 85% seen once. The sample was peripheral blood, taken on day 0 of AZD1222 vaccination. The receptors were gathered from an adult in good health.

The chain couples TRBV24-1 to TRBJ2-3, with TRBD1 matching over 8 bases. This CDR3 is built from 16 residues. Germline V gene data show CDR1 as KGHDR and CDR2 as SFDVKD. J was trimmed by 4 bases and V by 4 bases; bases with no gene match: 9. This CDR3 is CATSDPSRTGPDTQYF. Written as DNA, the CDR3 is TGTGCCACCAGTGACCCTTCCCGGACAGGGCCAGATACGCAGTATTTT.

The CDR3 bases are TGTGCCAGCATATCCCAGGGACAACAAGAGACCCAGTACTTC. It specifies CASISQGQQETQYF. The chain couples TRBV2 to TRBJ2-5; D possibly corresponds to TRBD1 (6 bases). V was cut by 7 bases and J by 2 bases, with 14 bases left in between. The CDR3 is 14 amino acids. From germline, CDR1 is SNHLY and CDR2 FYNNEI.

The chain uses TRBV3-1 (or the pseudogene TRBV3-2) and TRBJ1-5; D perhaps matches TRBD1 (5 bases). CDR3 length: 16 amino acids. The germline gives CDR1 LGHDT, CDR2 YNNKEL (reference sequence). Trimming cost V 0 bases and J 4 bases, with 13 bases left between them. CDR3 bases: TGTGCCAGCAGCCAAGATGGAGCAGGGTCAAATCAGCCCCAGCATTTT. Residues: CASSQDGAGSNQPQHF.

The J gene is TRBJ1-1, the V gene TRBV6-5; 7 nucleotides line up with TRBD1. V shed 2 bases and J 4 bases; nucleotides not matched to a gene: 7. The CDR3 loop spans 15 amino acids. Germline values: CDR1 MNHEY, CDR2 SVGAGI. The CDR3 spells CASSYAITGATEAFF. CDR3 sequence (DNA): TGTGCCAGCAGTTACGCGATAACAGGGGCCACTGAAGCTTTCTTT.

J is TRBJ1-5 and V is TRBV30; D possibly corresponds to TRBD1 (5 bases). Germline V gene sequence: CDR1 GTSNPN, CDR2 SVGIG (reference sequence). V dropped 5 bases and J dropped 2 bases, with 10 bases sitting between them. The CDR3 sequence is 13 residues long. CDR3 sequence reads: CAWGWGGNQPQHF. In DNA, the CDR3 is TGTGCCTGGGGGTGGGGGGGCAATCAGCCCCAGCATTTT.

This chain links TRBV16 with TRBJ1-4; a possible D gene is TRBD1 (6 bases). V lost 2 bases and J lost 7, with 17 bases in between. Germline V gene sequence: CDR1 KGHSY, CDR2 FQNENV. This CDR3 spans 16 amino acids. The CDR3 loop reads CASSQPSRGYGEKLFF. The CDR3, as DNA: TGTGCCAGCAGCCAACCTTCCAGGGGATATGGTGAAAAACTGTTTTTT.

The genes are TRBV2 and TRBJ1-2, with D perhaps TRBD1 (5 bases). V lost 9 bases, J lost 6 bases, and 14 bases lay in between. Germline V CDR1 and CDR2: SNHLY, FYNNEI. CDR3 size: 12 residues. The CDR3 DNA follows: TGTGCCAGATTATCTCAGGGCCATGGCTACACCTTC. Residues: CARLSQGHGYTF.

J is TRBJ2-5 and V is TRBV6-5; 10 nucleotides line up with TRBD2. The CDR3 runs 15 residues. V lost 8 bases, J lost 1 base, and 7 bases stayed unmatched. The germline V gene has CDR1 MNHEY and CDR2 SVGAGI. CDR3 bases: TGTGCCAGCTCCCGGATAGCGGGAGGCCAAGAGACCCAGTACTTC. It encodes CASSRIAGGQETQYF.

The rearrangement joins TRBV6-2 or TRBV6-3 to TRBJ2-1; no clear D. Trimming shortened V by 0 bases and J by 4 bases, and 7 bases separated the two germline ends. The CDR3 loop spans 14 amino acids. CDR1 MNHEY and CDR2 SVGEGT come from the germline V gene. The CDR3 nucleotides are TGTGCCAGCAGTTACTCGACGTCTTACAATGAGCAGTTCTTC. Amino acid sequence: CASSYSTSYNEQFF.

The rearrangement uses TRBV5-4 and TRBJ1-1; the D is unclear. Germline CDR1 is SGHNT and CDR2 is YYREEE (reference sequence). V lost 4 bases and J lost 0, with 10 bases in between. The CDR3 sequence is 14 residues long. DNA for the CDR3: TGTGCCAGCAGCCTCCAACAGCTGAACACTGAAGCTTTCTTT. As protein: CASSLQQLNTEAFF. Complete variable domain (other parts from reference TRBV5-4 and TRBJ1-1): ETGVTQSPTHLIKTRGQQVTLRCSSQSGHNTVSWYQQALGQGPQFIFQYYREEENGRGNFPPRFSGLQFPNYSSELNVNALELDDSALYLCASSLQQLNTEAFFGQGTRLTVV.

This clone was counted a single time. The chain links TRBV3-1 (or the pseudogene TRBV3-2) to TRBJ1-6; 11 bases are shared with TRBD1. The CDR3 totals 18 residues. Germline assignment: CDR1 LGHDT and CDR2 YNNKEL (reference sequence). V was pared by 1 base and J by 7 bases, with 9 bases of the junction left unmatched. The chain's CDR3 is CASSQGGKRDRGNSPLHF. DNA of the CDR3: TGTGCCAGCAGCCAAGGGGGCAAGAGGGACAGGGGGAATTCACCCCTCCACTTT.

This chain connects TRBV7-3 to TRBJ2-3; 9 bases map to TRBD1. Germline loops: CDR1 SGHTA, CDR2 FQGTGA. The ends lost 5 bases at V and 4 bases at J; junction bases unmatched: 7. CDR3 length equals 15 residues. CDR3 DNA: TGTGCCAGCAGCGCACCGGGACAGGGTCCAGATACGCAGTATTTT. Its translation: CASSAPGQGPDTQYF.

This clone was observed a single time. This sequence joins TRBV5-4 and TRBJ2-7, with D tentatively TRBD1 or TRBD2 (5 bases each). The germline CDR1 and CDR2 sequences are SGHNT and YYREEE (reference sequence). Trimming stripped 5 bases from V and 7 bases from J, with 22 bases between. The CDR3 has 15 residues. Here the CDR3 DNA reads TGTGCCAGCAGTCCTAGGGGACGGTCGGATCTGGAGCAGTACTTC. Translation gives CASSPRGRSDLEQYF.

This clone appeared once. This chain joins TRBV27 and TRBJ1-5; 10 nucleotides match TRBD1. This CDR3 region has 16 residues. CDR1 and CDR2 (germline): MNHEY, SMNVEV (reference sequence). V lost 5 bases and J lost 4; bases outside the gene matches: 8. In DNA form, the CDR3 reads TGTGCCAGCAGTGGGTTAGGGACAGGGGAGAATCAGCCCCAGCATTTT. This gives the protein CASSGLGTGENQPQHF.

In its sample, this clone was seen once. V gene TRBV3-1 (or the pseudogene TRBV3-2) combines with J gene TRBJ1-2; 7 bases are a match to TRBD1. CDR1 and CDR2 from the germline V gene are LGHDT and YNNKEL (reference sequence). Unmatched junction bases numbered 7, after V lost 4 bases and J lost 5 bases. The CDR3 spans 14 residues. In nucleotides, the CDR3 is TGTGCCAGCAGCCCCCGCCAGGGGGGATATGGCTACACCTTC. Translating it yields CASSPRQGGYGYTF.

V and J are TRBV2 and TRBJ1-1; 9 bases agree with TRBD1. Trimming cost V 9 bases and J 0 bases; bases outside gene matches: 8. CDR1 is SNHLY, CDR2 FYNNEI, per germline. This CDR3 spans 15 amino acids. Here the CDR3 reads CARGGTGSMNTEAFF. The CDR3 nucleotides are TGTGCCAGGGGGGGGACAGGGTCTATGAACACTGAAGCTTTCTTT.

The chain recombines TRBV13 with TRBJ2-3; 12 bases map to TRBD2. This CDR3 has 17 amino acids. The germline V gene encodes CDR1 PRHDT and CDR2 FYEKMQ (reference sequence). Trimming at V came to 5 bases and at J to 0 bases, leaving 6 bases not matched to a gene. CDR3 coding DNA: TGTGCCAGCAGCGCCTCTAGCGGGGGGGCTAGCACAGATACGCAGTATTTT. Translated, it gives CASSASSGGASTDTQYF.

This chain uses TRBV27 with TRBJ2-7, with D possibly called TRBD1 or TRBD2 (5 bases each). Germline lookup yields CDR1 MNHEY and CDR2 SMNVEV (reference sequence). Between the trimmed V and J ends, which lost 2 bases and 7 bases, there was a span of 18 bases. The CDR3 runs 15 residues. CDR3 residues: CASSLLQGGGVEQYF. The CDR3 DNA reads TGTGCCAGCAGTTTACTTCAGGGCGGAGGAGTAGAGCAGTACTTC.

The CDR3 region has the DNA TGTGCCAGCAGCCTCCCATTGGCATACGAGCAGTACTTC. This encodes CASSLPLAYEQYF. V and J are TRBV7-9 and TRBJ2-7; D unclear. This CDR3 has 13 amino acids. Germline CDR1 and CDR2: SEHNR and FQNEAQ (reference sequence). Trimming took 5 bases from V and 4 from J, leaving 12 bases between them.

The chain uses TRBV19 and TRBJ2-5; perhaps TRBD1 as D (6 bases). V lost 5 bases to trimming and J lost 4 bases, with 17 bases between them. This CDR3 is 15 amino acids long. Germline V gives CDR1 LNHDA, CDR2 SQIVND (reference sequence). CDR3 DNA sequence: TGTGCCAGTAGTTTCCAATCCGGGACATCAGAGACCCAGTACTTC. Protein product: CASSFQSGTSETQYF.